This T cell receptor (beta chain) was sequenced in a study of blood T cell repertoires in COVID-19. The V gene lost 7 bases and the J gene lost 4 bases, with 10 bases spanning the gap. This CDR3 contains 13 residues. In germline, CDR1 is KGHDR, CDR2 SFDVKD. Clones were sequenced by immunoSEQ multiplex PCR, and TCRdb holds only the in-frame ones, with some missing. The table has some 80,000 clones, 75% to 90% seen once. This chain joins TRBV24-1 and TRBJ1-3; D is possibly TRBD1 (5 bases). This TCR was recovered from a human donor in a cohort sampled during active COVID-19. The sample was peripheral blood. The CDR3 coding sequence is TGTGCCACCAGCCCCAGGACAGGAAACACCATATATTTT. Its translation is CATSPRTGNTIYF.